This T cell receptor beta chain was sequenced for a study of beta chain features in type 1 diabetes. About the research overall: Cell yields, age and gender were similar between patients and healthy donors. Examination covered around 98 million sorted cells spanning all samples. Points from the study as a whole: Comparison showed that naive, central memory and Treg TCRB repertoires appeared more similar among patients than among healthy donors.

In regard to this clone: Antigen unknown.

Sorted CD4+ subsets: naive, central memory, regulatory, stem cell-like memory (CD45RO/CCR7/CD25/CD127/CD95/CD27 panel). CDR1 SGHVS and CDR2 FNYEAQ come from the germline V gene. The CDR3 contains 15 residues. With 6 bases clipped from V and 6 bases from J, the junction kept 12 bases outside the gene matches. TCRB transcripts that were expressed got sequenced, as all of the isolated RNA had been reverse transcribed. Data came from immunoSEQ multiplex PCR; TCRdb stores just in-frame clones and leaves some out. This repertoire shows roughly 610,000 clones, around 16% found once; its top ten account for around 0.095%.

Sequencing was performed on naive CD4+ T cells from blood. This rearrangement joins TRBV7-6 to TRBJ2-3; TRBD1 aligns across 7 bases. This sequence originates from a man between 18 and 29 years old in good health. The CDR3 region is CASRPAPGTADTQYF. DNA of the CDR3: TGTGCCAGCAGGCCCGCTCCCGGGACAGCGGATACGCAGTATTTT.